This T cell receptor beta chain was sequenced for a study of CD8 T cells in Susac syndrome (dated by TCRdb to about 2019). As for the study more broadly: The study used repertoire sequencing to test whether antigen drove CD8+ T cell activation and differentiation in Susac syndrome. CD8+ T cell repertoire clonality was compared between more than 9 healthy donors, approximately 14 Susac syndrome patients and approximately 16 multiple sclerosis patients. The research as a whole found: The TCR sequencing and HLA analysis was acknowledged to have included a relatively small number of individuals.

Peripheral blood CD8+ and CD4+ T cells from healthy donors, Susac syndrome patients and multiple sclerosis patients were profiled by high-throughput TCR beta sequencing. Multiple sclerosis controls were treatment-naive patients with stable or active relapsing-remitting disease fulfilling revised McDonald criteria. CD8+ TEMRA cells were enriched by FACS, while bulk CD8+ and CD4+ T cells were purified by magnetic negative isolation. Blood was collected in EDTA tubes and processed within 24 hours, with PBMCs isolated through density gradient centrifugation. PBMCs intended for TCR sequencing were cryopreserved in liquid nitrogen and were subsequently thawed in a 37 degrees C water bath. The sorted or isolated CD4+, CD8+ and CD8+ TEMRA cells reached a purity of at least 90%. RNA was extracted using the RNeasy kit, and roughly 0.5 to 1 ug of the RNA was reverse transcribed with random hexamers. The immunoSEQ multiplex PCR assay, covering 54 Vbeta and 13 Jbeta segments, was used to amplify TCR beta CDR3 regions. To correct PCR amplification bias, a synthetic template baseline was used for both primer optimization and computational correction. As for the original processing: Reads were assigned to V, D and J genes according to IMGT and analyzed in immunoSEQ Analyzer, with only productive sequences retained. To calculate clonality, Shannon entropy was normalized by log2 of the number of productive unique sequences and then subtracted from one. For each patient and control, public and private clones were evaluated within the 100 most prevalent clones. Susac-specific clones were defined as absent from healthy and MS cohorts, some 1,000 published viral clones and other ImmuneACCESS disease sequences. TCRdb reanalyzed the raw reads on its own, using fastp at Q25 for trimming and MiXCR for clone calling, and kept in-frame beta chains. Records with the same CDR3 protein are collapsed into one entry carrying the most frequent genes and DNA. The V and J calls come from TCRdb's annotation, not from the publication. Counted in this sample were 200,000 to 250,000 distinct CDR3 sequences; roughly 90% of them appeared once. The ten most abundant clones make up around 0.14% of the sample.

As for this clonotype: This receptor's antigen is unknown. Nothing much larger sits one base from this clone, and base qualities are not available.

The clonotype was recovered from a human donor with multiple sclerosis. The source material was CD8+ T cells from PBMCs.

The CDR3 is CAWSMDRLPYEQYF. The DNA reads TGTGCCTGGAGCATGGACAGGCTGCCCTACGAGCAGTACTTC. Rearrangement joined TRBV30 to TRBJ2-7; 7 central bases correspond to TRBD1. Looking up the germline V gene (reference sequence) yields CDR1 GTSNPN and CDR2 SVGIG. V is trimmed back by 3 bases and J by 2 bases, and the junction contains 7 bases that no gene match accounts for. Counted from cysteine to phenylalanine, this CDR3 has 14 amino acids. Here the CDR3 DNA is all that survives: 42 bases in frame from base 1.